A selection of T cell receptor beta chains follows, all from one sample in a study of blood T cell repertoires in COVID-19. Repertoires were generated with immunoSEQ multiplex PCR, while TCRdb's copy carries only in-frame clones and drops some. This table has a few hundred thousand clones, roughly 91% appearing once. Material: PBMCs or T cells enriched from blood (not recorded which). Receptors originate from a woman aged 25 to 39 who had recovered from COVID-19. Both conserved end residues are part of each CDR3. A D gene is named only where the DNA matches it firmly. Part of the rows lack a size; the others show once, few, many or a class for expanded clones.

abundance,j_gene,v_gene,d_gene,CDR3aa,CDR3nt
.,TRBJ1-2,TRBV5-4,TRBD1,CASRIPGQKYGYTF,TGTGCCAGCAGAATACCGGGACAGAAATATGGCTACACCTTC
.,TRBJ1-1,TRBV6-5,TRBD1,CASRRDRENTEAFF,TGTGCCAGCAGACGGGACAGGGAGAACACTGAAGCTTTCTTT
.,TRBJ2-7,TRBV5-1,TRBD2,CASRINRGGLYF,TGCGCCAGTCGGATAAATCGGGGGGGACTGTACTTC
.,TRBJ2-3,TRBV7-2,.,CASSPSGRDVLSSTDTQYF,TGTGCCAGCAGCCCCAGTGGGCGGGACGTACTTTCTAGCACAGATACGCAGTATTTT
.,TRBJ2-2,TRBV2,TRBD1,CATSRTGGTGELFF,TGTGCCACCTCCCGGACAGGGGGCACCGGGGAGCTGTTTTTT
.,TRBJ2-5,TRBV10-2,.,CASSESWFQYRETQYF,TGCGCCAGCAGTGAGTCGTGGTTTCAATACAGGGAGACCCAGTACTTC
few,TRBJ1-5,TRBV9,.,CASSGLLTTQDSNQPQHF,TGTGCCAGCAGCGGACTCCTCACAACACAGGATAGCAATCAGCCCCAGCATTTT
once,TRBJ2-5,TRBV19,TRBD2,CASSSVAGEETQYF,TGTGCCAGTAGCAGCGTAGCGGGAGAGGAGACCCAGTACTTC
.,TRBJ2-5,TRBV9,TRBD1,CASSDPDRGETQYF,TGTGCCAGCAGCGACCCGGACAGGGGAGAGACCCAGTACTTC
.,TRBJ1-6,TRBV12-3/TRBV12-4,.,CASSPWDMSLHF,TGTGCCAGCAGCCCTTGGGACATGTCCCTCCACTTT
.,TRBJ1-2,TRBV5-1,.,CASSLGGPDDRRTF,TGCGCCAGCAGCTTGGGGGGGCCGGACGATAGACGGACCTTC
.,TRBJ1-4,TRBV4-2,.,CASSRGDLQGEKLFF,TGTGCCAGCAGCCGAGGCGATCTCCAGGGGGAAAAACTGTTTTTT
.,TRBJ2-2,TRBV10-1,TRBD1,CASRGTGLNTGELFF,TGCGCCAGCAGGGGGACAGGGTTGAACACCGGGGAGCTGTTTTTT
.,TRBJ1-4,TRBV7-9,TRBD1,CASSKVGQGWKEKLFF,TGTGCCAGCAGCAAAGTGGGACAGGGTTGGAAAGAAAAACTGTTTTTT
.,TRBJ1-2,TRBV10-1,TRBD1,CASSEFVGTGNGYTF,TGCGCCAGCAGTGAGTTTGTCGGGACAGGGAATGGCTACACCTTC
.,TRBJ2-1,TRBV11-2,TRBD2,CASSRLAGNNEQFF,TGTGCCAGCAGCCGACTAGCGGGGAACAATGAGCAGTTCTTC
.,TRBJ2-3,TRBV21-1,.,CASSNIGTANTDTQYF,TGTGCCAGCAGCAACATCGGGACAGCCAACACAGATACGCAGTATTTT
.,TRBJ2-2,TRBV2,.,CASSVSGTGELFF,TGTGCCAGCAGTGTTTCGGGAACCGGGGAGCTGTTTTTT
.,TRBJ2-1,TRBV12-5,TRBD2,CASALYSGRAVYNEQFF,TGTGCTAGTGCCCTTTATAGCGGGAGGGCCGTGTACAATGAGCAGTTCTTC
.,TRBJ2-5,TRBV4-1,TRBD1,CASSPGQIQETQYF,TGCGCCAGCAGCCCGGGACAGATACAAGAGACCCAGTACTTC
.,TRBJ2-7,TRBV27,.,CASSFRGFDEQYF,TGTGCCAGCAGTTTCAGGGGTTTTGACGAGCAGTACTTC
.,TRBJ1-6,TRBV10-3,TRBD1,CAITAGTGGSPLHF,TGTGCCATTACCGCCGGGACAGGGGGATCACCCCTCCACTTT
.,TRBJ2-1,TRBV5-4,TRBD2,CASRTETSGGNEQFF,TGTGCCAGCAGAACCGAGACTAGCGGTGGCAATGAGCAGTTCTTC
.,TRBJ1-5,TRBV27,.,CASSDRHGNQPQHF,TGTGCCAGCAGCGACAGGCACGGCAATCAGCCCCAGCATTTT
.,TRBJ2-4,TRBV24-1,.,CATSDFRDRDIQYF,TGTGCCACCAGTGATTTCAGGGATCGGGACATTCAGTACTTC
.,TRBJ1-2,TRBV25-1,TRBD1,CASSEYRQGYGYTF,TGTGCCAGCAGTGAATATAGACAGGGCTATGGCTACACCTTC
.,TRBJ1-1,TRBV9,.,CASSVGWGGVNTEAFF,TGTGCCAGCAGCGTAGGGTGGGGAGGGGTGAACACTGAAGCTTTCTTT
.,TRBJ2-1,TRBV9,.,CASSVSSSYNEQFF,TGTGCCAGCAGCGTTTCCAGCTCCTACAATGAGCAGTTCTTC
.,TRBJ1-2,TRBV7-9,.,CASSLTGNGGYTF,TGTGCCAGCAGCTTGACGGGGAACGGTGGCTACACCTTC
.,TRBJ1-5,TRBV5-6,TRBD1,CASSLQGRRPQHF,TGTGCCAGCAGCTTACAGGGGAGGCGACCCCAGCATTTT
.,TRBJ2-1,TRBV28,TRBD2,CASSSTVRLAGNTYNEQFF,TGTGCCAGCAGTTCCACTGTGAGGCTAGCGGGAAATACTTACAATGAGCAGTTCTTC
few,TRBJ1-3,TRBV7-6,.,CASSLAPILGDTIYF,TGTGCCAGCAGCTTAGCGCCAATCCTTGGAGACACCATATATTTT
.,TRBJ1-4,TRBV25-1,.,CASGPGPGATNEKLFF,TGTGCCAGCGGACCCGGACCAGGGGCAACTAATGAAAAACTGTTTTTT
.,TRBJ2-7,TRBV19,TRBD1,CASSRNLGTGGESEQYF,TGTGCCAGTAGTAGAAACCTCGGGACAGGGGGTGAAAGCGAGCAGTACTTC
.,TRBJ2-7,TRBV30,.,CAWSVDRTSYF,TGTGCCTGGAGTGTTGACAGGACATCCTACTTC
.,TRBJ2-5,TRBV18,TRBD2,CASSPPGLAGMKETQYF,TGTGCCAGCTCGCCCCCGGGACTAGCGGGAATGAAGGAGACCCAGTACTTC
.,TRBJ2-1,TRBV11-2,.,CASSLTGYSYNEQFF,TGTGCCAGCAGCTTAACAGGATACTCCTACAATGAGCAGTTCTTC
.,TRBJ2-5,TRBV27,TRBD2,CASSFLAGGLGETQYF,TGTGCCAGCAGTTTTCTAGCGGGAGGGTTGGGAGAGACCCAGTACTTC
.,TRBJ2-2,TRBV18,TRBD1,CASSPQTGGSTGELFF,TGTGCCAGCTCACCCCAGACAGGGGGCAGCACCGGGGAGCTGTTTTTT
.,TRBJ1-4,TRBV28,.,CASSDNRESKEKLFF,TGTGCCAGCAGTGACAACAGAGAAAGCAAGGAAAAACTGTTTTTT
.,TRBJ2-7,TRBV7-9,TRBD1,CASSPTGFEQYF,TGTGCCAGCAGCCCGACAGGGTTCGAGCAGTACTTC
.,TRBJ1-1,TRBV28,.,CASMGAGLNTEAFF,TGTGCCAGCATGGGGGCAGGGTTGAACACTGAAGCTTTCTTT
.,TRBJ1-6,TRBV3-1/TRBV3-2,.,CASSLQSSNNSPLHF,TGTGCCAGCAGCCTCCAAAGTAGCAATAATTCACCCCTCCACTTT
.,TRBJ2-7,TRBV28,TRBD2,CASRTREDSYEQYF,TGTGCCAGCAGAACGCGGGAGGACTCCTACGAGCAGTACTTC
.,TRBJ2-7,TRBV27,TRBD1,CASRRQGGTYEQYF,TGTGCCAGCAGACGACAGGGGGGCACCTACGAGCAGTACTTC
.,TRBJ2-7,TRBV7-2,.,CASSRRSQGTYEQYF,TGTGCCAGCAGCCGCAGATCGCAGGGAACCTACGAGCAGTACTTC